The sequence of this T cell receptor (beta chain) was determined in a study of control samples from healthy donors and cancer patients. This table comes from immunoSEQ multiplex PCR, and its TCRdb copy is limited to in-frame clones, with some not included. The sample has 400,000 to 500,000 clones, 75% to 95% seen once. V shed 3 bases and J shed 8 bases, with 7 bases lying between them. The germline V gene encodes CDR1 KGHSH and CDR2 LQKENI. This CDR3 has 12 residues. This TCR derives from a man aged 40-49 years with head and neck cancer. The chain uses TRBV18 and TRBJ1-4; TRBD1 might be the D (5 bases). Sample: PBMCs. The CDR3 nucleotides read TGTGCCAGCTCACCCGGGACCGAAAAACTGTTTTTT. This gives the protein CASSPGTEKLFF. The full variable domain, with the rest looked up from reference TRBV18 and TRBJ1-4, is NAGVMQNPRHLVRRRGQEARLRCSPMKGHSHVYWYRQLPEEGLKFMVYLQKENIIDESGMPKERFSAEFPKEGPSILRIQQVVRGDSAAYFCASSPGTEKLFFGSGTQLSVL.